Here is one T cell receptor (beta chain) with its context. The antigen remains unidentified. The data belong to a study of cytomegalovirus exposure and HLA in healthy donors. Study conclusions and caveats: Excluded were some V segments that proved indistinguishable, including TRBV6-2 and TRBV6-3.

CDR3 length: 15 residues. The V end lost 5 bases, the J end lost 2 bases, and 15 bases lay between the germline ends. CDR1 and CDR2 (germline): MDHEN, SYDVKM. A multiplex PCR was run with 60 Vbeta primers and 13 Jbeta primers. The protocol was immunoSEQ multiplex PCR, while the TCRdb copy is restricted to in-frame clones and leaves out a portion. The table includes some 96,000 clones, around 60% detected once. Material for sequencing was PBMCs. The chain has TRBV28 and TRBJ2-5; a weak D match, TRBD1 (5 bases). This receptor was identified in a man aged 55 to 70 in good health and CMV-seronegative. CDR3 region: CASSGARATQETQYF. CDR3 DNA: TGTGCCAGCAGTGGGGCTAGGGCAACTCAAGAGACCCAGTACTTC. Full variable domain (remainder filled in from reference TRBV28 and TRBJ2-5): DVKVTQSSRYLVKRTGEKVFLECVQDMDHENMFWYRQDPGLGLRLIYFSYDVKMKEKGDIPEGYSVSREKKERFSLILESASTNQTSMYLCASSGARATQETQYFGPGTRLLVL.